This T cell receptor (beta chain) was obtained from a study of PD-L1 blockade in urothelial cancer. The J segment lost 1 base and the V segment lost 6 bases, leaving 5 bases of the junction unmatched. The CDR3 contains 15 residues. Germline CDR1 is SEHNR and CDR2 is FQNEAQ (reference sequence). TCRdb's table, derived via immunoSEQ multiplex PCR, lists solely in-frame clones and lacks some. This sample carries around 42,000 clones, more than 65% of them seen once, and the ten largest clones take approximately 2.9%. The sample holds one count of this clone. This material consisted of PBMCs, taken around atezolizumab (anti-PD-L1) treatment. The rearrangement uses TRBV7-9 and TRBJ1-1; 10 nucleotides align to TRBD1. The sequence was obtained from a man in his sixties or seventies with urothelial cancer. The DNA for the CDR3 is TGTGCCAGCAGAACCGGGACAGGGGCGAACACTGAAGCTTTCTTT. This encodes CASRTGTGANTEAFF.